These 10 T cell receptor beta chains were sequenced from one sample in a study of T cell clonotyping in hematopoietic cell transplantation. The time point is: recipient sample about 28 days before transplant, after cytoreduction. Assay: immunoSEQ multiplex PCR; the TCRdb copy retains only in-frame clones and omits some. The sample contains some 13,000 clones, over 80% of which appear only once. The source was peripheral blood mononuclear cells, collected before stem cell transplant. Every receptor here comes from a man in his sixties with acute myeloid leukemia. Some clones in this sample may be carry-over from other donors' samples.

V is TRBV13 and J is TRBJ2-2, with a tentative D call TRBD2 (5 bases). CDR1 is PRHDT and CDR2 is FYEKMQ in the germline V gene (reference sequence). The CDR3 has 14 residues. The V gene lost 5 bases and the J gene lost 9 bases, with 16 bases spanning the gap. CDR3: CASSVREASRELFF. The CDR3 DNA is TGTGCCAGCAGCGTCCGGGAAGCCTCGAGGGAGCTGTTTTTT.

This clone is classed as medium-sized. The gene calls are TRBV7-6 and TRBJ1-2, with D perhaps TRBD1 (6 bases). There are 15 residues in the CDR3. Germline-derived CDR1 and CDR2 are SGHVS and FNYEAQ. V was cut by 1 base and J by 8 bases, with 17 bases left in between. CDR3 bases: TGTGCCAGCAGCTTAGATGGAGGGGGGCTTGAAGGCTACACCTTC. Its protein is CASSLDGGGLEGYTF.

V is TRBV9 and J is TRBJ2-1; TRBD2 matches at 10 bases. The CDR3 covers 16 residues. Per germline, CDR1 SGDLS and CDR2 YYNGEE. Germline trimming cut 1 base from V and 6 bases from J; bases unmatched to any gene: 7. The CDR3 DNA is TGTGCCAGCAGCGTAAGGGTTAGCGGGGGGTTCAATGAGCAGTTCTTC. Encoded protein: CASSVRVSGGFNEQFF.

This clone was seen a few times. The genes are TRBV7-2 and TRBJ2-7; TRBD1 is a possible D gene (7 bases). CDR3 length: 15 residues. Germline CDR1 SGHTA, CDR2 FQGNSA. The ends were cut back, 4 bases at V and 4 bases at J, with 17 bases in the middle. CDR3 in amino acids: CASSSRDRGGYEQYF. In nucleotides, the CDR3 is TGTGCCAGCAGCTCCCGGGACAGAGGGGGGTACGAGCAGTACTTC.

This chain joins TRBV5-1 and TRBJ2-6; D is possibly TRBD1 (6 bases). Deletions cut 4 bases from V and 4 bases from J, with 18 bases between. The germline V gene has CDR1 SGHRS and CDR2 YFSETQ. This CDR3 comprises 17 residues. The CDR3 sequence: CASSIQSTGSGANVLTF. In DNA form, the CDR3 reads TGCGCCAGCAGCATACAATCTACAGGGTCCGGGGCCAACGTCCTGACTTTC.

This chain joins TRBV19 and TRBJ2-7, with 12 bases fitting TRBD1. Looked up from germline, CDR1 is LNHDA and CDR2 is SQIVND (reference sequence). With 5 bases clipped from V and 6 bases from J, the junction kept 8 bases outside the gene matches. This CDR3 comprises 15 residues. The chain's CDR3 is CASSAGQGALFEQYF. In nucleotides, the CDR3 is TGTGCCAGTAGTGCGGGACAGGGGGCGTTATTCGAGCAGTACTTC.

This clone was counted once. CDR3 DNA: TGTGCCAGCAGCCTGGGGGGGCGCGGGCGTGATGAGCAGTTCTTC. Translation: CASSLGGRGRDEQFF. V usage is TRBV7-2 and J usage is TRBJ2-1; D might be TRBD2 (7 bases). V gave up 5 bases and J gave up 8 bases, with 19 bases separating them. Germline V gene sequence: CDR1 SGHTA, CDR2 FQGNSA. The CDR3 is 15 residues long.

The chain carries TRBV5-6 and TRBJ1-4; D possibly corresponds to TRBD1 (5 bases). Germline V gene lookup returns CDR1 SGHDT and CDR2 YYEEEE. This CDR3 has 16 residues. Trimming left V 4 bases short and J 7 bases short, with 20 bases between. The CDR3: CASSTVRDGEFEKLFF. CDR3 in DNA: TGTGCCAGCAGCACGGTCAGGGACGGAGAGTTTGAAAAACTGTTTTTT. The full variable domain, its missing parts supplied by reference TRBV5-6 and TRBJ1-4, is DAGVTQSPTHLIKTRGQQVTLRCSPKSGHDTVSWYQQALGQGPQFIFQYYEEEERQRGNFPDRFSGHQFPNYSSELNVNALLLGDSALYLCASSTVRDGEFEKLFFGSGTQLSVL.

The gene calls are TRBV10-3 and TRBJ1-4; TRBD1 aligns across 8 bases. CDR1 is ENHRY, CDR2 SYGVKD, per germline. With V trimmed by 5 bases and J by 5 bases, 7 bases remained unmatched. The CDR3 extends over 15 amino acids. The CDR3 spells CAISSTGGPNEKLFF. The CDR3 DNA reads TGTGCCATCAGTTCTACAGGGGGGCCGAATGAAAAACTGTTTTTT.

The chain joins TRBV6-5 to TRBJ1-5; 8 positions match TRBD1. CDR3 length: 13 amino acids. CDR1 is MNHEY, CDR2 SVGAGI, per germline. Trimming at V came to 4 bases and at J to 5 bases, leaving 1 base not matched to a gene. This chain's CDR3 is CASSSRGHQPQHF. The CDR3 DNA follows: TGTGCCAGCAGTTCCAGGGGGCATCAGCCCCAGCATTTT.